This TCR beta chain was profiled in a study of beta chain features in type 1 diabetes. Per the germline V gene, CDR1 is LGHNA and CDR2 is YNFKEQ. With V trimmed by 0 bases and J by 6 bases, 7 bases remained unmatched. CDR3 size: 17 residues. Study-wide findings and caveats: Shortening of TCRB CDR3s, moderate but significant, appeared in all four CD4+ subsets of Type 1 diabetes patients. PCR might favor shorter templates, but any such skew would affect patients and controls equally.

Since all of the isolated RNA was reverse transcribed, expressed TCRB transcripts were what got sequenced. Method: immunoSEQ multiplex PCR; TCRdb's copy keeps in-frame clones and lacks some. The sample includes 300,000 to 350,000 clones, 15% to 20% of them seen just once. This clone was seen more than once but under ten times. Antigen: not known. The source material was naive CD4+ T cells from blood. The source of this sequence is a woman under 30 in good health. This chain joins TRBV4-2 and TRBJ2-3; 12 bases are a match to TRBD2. CDR3 in amino acids: CASSQDNPLAGGDTQYF. The CDR3 DNA reads as TGTGCCAGCAGCCAAGATAATCCCCTAGCGGGGGGGGATACGCAGTATTTT.